This TCR beta chain was documented in a study of CD8+CD57+ T cells in acquired aplastic anemia. As for the study in general: The study obtained an average of approximately 3 ug of DNA from sorted CD4+ and CD8+ cells. Findings of the study overall: Patients and healthy controls showed no significant CD8+ Simpson's diversity difference.

Patients who underwent sequencing had shown CD8+CD57+ cell expansion by flow cytometry. Severe acquired aplastic anemia was diagnosed in all patients. Patients had received no therapy at the time of blood sampling. Concerning this clonotype itself: Antigen unknown.

Profiles of TCR beta VDJ and CDR3 were generated from a genomic DNA template. Via MiXCR, TCRdb re-called the reads, giving one row per CDR3 protein. The top ten hold around 1.3% of the sample, which has approximately 300,000 distinct CDR3 sequences, around three fifths seen once. In germline, CDR1 is SGHRS, CDR2 YFSETQ. This CDR3 is 15 amino acids long. Trimming took 1 base from V and 5 from J, leaving 13 bases between them. The receptor was isolated from a human donor with aplastic anemia. The sample was sorted CD4+, CD8+, or CD8+CD57+ T cells (not recorded which) from PBMCs. The chain joins TRBV5-1 to TRBJ2-1; perhaps D is TRBD1 or TRBD2 (5 bases each). For the CDR3, the DNA is TGCGCCAGCAGCTTGTCCGGGACGACCCACAATGAGCAGTTCTTC. Protein: CASSLSGTTHNEQFF.